This TCR beta chain was recorded in a study of T cell repertoires in cytomegalovirus infection. Study-wide results and limits: CMV-specific TCR beta clonotypes restricted by HLA-C were the ones dominating the ex vivo response.

TCRdb fed the reads into MiXCR, producing one record per CDR3 protein. The table lists 550,000 to 850,000 distinct CDR3 sequences, around 35% of them singletons. This clonotype has at least ten counts. The antigen remains unidentified. The CDR3 runs 14 residues. CDR1 and CDR2 (germline): SGHTA, FQGNSA. Between the trimmed V and J ends, which lost 5 bases and 4 bases, there was a span of 13 bases. J is TRBJ2-3 and V is TRBV7-2; D is uncertain. The origin of this receptor is a human donor in good health (CMV status not recorded). Some clones in this sample may be carry-over from other donors' samples. Material: cultured PBMCs, obtained from culture after CMV antigen stimulation. The CDR3 DNA sequence: TGTGCCAGCAGCCCTAACGCAGGCGCAGATACGCAGTATTTT. It specifies CASSPNAGADTQYF.